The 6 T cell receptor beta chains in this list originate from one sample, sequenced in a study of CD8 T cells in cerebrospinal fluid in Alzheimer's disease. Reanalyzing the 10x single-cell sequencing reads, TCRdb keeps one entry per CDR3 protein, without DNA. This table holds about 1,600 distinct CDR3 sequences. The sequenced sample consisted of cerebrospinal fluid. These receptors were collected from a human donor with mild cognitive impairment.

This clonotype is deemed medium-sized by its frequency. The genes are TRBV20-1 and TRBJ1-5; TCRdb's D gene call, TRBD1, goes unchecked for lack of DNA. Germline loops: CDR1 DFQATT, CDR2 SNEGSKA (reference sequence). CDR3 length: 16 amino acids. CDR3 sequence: CSATSSGRISNQPQHF.

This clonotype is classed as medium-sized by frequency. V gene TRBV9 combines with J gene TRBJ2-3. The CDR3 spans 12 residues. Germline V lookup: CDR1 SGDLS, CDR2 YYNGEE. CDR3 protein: CASSALTDTQYF.

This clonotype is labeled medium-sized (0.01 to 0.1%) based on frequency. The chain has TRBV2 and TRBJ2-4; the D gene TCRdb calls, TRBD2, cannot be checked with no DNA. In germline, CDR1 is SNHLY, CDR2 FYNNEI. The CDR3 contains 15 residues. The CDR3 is CASSDERVTEDIQYF.

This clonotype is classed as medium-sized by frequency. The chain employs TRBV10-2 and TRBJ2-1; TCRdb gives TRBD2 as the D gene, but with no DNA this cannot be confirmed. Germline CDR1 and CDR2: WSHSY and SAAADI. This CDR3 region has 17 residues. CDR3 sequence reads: CASSGTSGTRGYNEQFF.

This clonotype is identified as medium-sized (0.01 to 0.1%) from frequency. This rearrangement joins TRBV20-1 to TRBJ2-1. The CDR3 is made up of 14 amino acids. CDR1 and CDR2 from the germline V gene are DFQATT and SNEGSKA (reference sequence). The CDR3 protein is CSARDIKVYNEQFF.

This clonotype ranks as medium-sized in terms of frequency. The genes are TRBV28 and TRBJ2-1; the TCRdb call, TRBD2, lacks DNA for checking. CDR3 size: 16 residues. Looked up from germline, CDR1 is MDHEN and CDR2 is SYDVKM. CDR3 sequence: CASSSPGLAGVYEQFF.